The T cell receptor beta chain under discussion was sequenced for a study of cytomegalovirus exposure and HLA in healthy donors. About the research overall: The roughly 100 million unique TCR beta sequences, from around 200 million T cells, were found by an earlier analysis. Early release data held around 82 million unique TCRs from HLA-typed donors. Study-wide results and caveats: CMV antigen specificity was confirmed in vitro for a few CMV-associated chains. TCR beta V segments were, for the most part, productive about 87% or about 30% of the time in an earlier analysis.

Vbeta (60) and Jbeta (13) primers were used in the PCR. The repertoire was sequenced with immunoSEQ multiplex PCR; TCRdb's copy has only in-frame clones and lacks some. The data show more than 130,000 clones, approximately 71% seen once. Trimming removed 5 bases from V and 5 bases from J; junction bases left unmatched: 9. Germline V gene data show CDR1 as SNHLY and CDR2 as FYNNEI. The CDR3 covers 15 residues. On this clone: The antigen is undetermined.

This sequence was found in a woman between 50 and 59 years old in good health and CMV-seronegative. Sequenced material: PBMCs. This sequence joins TRBV2 and TRBJ1-1; 9 nucleotides match TRBD1. In DNA form, the CDR3 reads TGTGCCAGCAGTTTAGAACAGGGGGCGAGAACTGAAGCTTTCTTT. Protein: CASSLEQGARTEAFF. The full variable domain, rest sourced from reference TRBV2 and TRBJ1-1, is EPEVTQTPSHQVTQMGQEVILRCVPISNHLYFYWYRQILGQKVEFLVSFYNNEISEKSEIFDDQFSVERPDGSNFTLKIRSTKLEDSAMYFCASSLEQGARTEAFFGQGTRLTVV.